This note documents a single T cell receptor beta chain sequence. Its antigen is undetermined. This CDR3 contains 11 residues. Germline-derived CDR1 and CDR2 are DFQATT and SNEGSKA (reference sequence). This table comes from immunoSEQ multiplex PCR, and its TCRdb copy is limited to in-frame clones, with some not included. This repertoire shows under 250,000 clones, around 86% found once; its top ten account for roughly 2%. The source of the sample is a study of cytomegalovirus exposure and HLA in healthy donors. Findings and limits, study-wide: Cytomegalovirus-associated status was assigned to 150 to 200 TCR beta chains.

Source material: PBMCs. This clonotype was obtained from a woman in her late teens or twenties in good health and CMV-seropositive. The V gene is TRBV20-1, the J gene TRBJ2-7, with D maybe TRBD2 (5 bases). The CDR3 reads CRVVAGGEQYF. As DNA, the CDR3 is TGCAGAGTTGTTGCGGGTGGCGAGCAGTACTTC.